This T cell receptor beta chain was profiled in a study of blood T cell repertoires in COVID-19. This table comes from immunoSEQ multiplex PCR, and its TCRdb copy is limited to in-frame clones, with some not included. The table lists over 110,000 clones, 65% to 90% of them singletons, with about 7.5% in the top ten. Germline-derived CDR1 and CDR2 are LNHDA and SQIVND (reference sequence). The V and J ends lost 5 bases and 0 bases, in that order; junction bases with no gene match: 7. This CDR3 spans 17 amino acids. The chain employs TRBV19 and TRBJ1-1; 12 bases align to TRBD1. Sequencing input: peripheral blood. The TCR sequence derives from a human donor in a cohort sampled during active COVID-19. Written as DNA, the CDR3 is TGTGCCAGTAGTCTAGGGACAGGGGGCTCGGTGAACACTGAAGCTTTCTTT. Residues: CASSLGTGGSVNTEAFF.